A selection of T cell receptor beta chains follows, all from one sample in a study of breast tumors, draining lymph nodes, adjacent tissues. Via MiXCR, TCRdb re-called the multiplex PCR reads, giving one row per CDR3 protein. The sample contains around 66,000 distinct CDR3 sequences, 40% to 55% of which appear only once. Material: breast tumor tissue. Receptors were obtained from a female donor with breast cancer. Some clones in this sample may be carry-over from other donors' samples. Each CDR3 is given with its conserved first and last residue. The order of the fields is J gene, V gene, clone size, D gene, CDR3 protein, CDR3 DNA. A D gene is named only where the DNA matches it firmly. Size is stated for part of the rows, as once, few or many counts, or as a class when the clone is expanded.

TRBJ2-5 | TRBV10-2 | once | TRBD1 | CASSEAGGTKTRYF | TGCGCCAGCAGTGAGGCAGGGGGCACGAAGACCCGGTACTTC
TRBJ2-1 | TRBV2 | many | TRBD2 | CASSVGRGSYNEQFF | TGTGCCAGCAGTGTTGGGAGGGGCTCCTACAATGAGCAGTTCTTC
TRBJ1-2 | TRBV5-6 | many | - | CASSLTVYGYTF | TGTGCCAGCAGCTTGACAGTATATGGCTACACCTTC
TRBJ2-1 | TRBV7-2 | - | - | CASSPMGGYYNEQFF | TGTGCCAGCAGCCCCATGGGCGGGTATTACAATGAGCAGTTCTTC
TRBJ1-6 | TRBV27 | many | - | CASSLALEVSPLHF | TGTGCCAGCAGTTTAGCCCTCGAGGTCTCACCCCTCCACTTT
TRBJ1-5 | TRBV12-3/TRBV12-4 | many | - | CASSPWASNQPQHF | TGTGCCAGCAGTCCATGGGCCTCTAATCAGCCCCAGCATTTT
TRBJ2-3 | TRBV27 | - | TRBD2 | CGSSIRTSSYTDTQYF | TGTGGCAGCAGTATACGGACTAGCAGTTACACAGATACGCAGTATTTT
TRBJ2-7 | TRBV6-6 | many | TRBD1 | CASSHSKSGGYEQYF | TGTGCCAGCAGTCACTCGAAGTCAGGGGGCTACGAGCAGTACTTC
TRBJ1-4 | TRBV6-2/TRBV6-3 | many | - | CASTTTPAEKLFF | TGTGCCAGCACTACTACCCCGGCTGAAAAACTGTTTTTT
TRBJ1-5 | TRBV11-1 | many | - | CASSLQEQQPQHF | TGTGCCAGCTCTTTACAGGAGCAACAGCCCCAGCATTTT
TRBJ2-5 | TRBV20-1 | many | TRBD2 | CSAREPSGDQETQYF | TGCAGTGCTAGAGAACCTAGCGGGGACCAAGAGACCCAGTACTTC
TRBJ2-7 | TRBV9 | once | - | CAGSPQGRGVGYEQYF | TGTGCCGGCAGCCCCCAGGGAAGAGGGGTAGGCTACGAGCAATACTTC
TRBJ2-2 | TRBV9 | many | - | CASSAGFGVGTGELFF | TGTGCCAGCAGCGCCGGCTTCGGGGTAGGAACCGGGGAGCTGTTTTTT
TRBJ2-7 | TRBV6-2/TRBV6-3 | few | - | CASRSGSEGEQYF | TGTGCCAGCAGATCGGGATCGGAGGGGGAGCAGTACTTC
TRBJ1-3 | TRBV11-3 | - | - | CASRGDSGNTVYF | TGTGCCAGCAGGGGGGACTCTGGAAACACCGTATATTTT
TRBJ2-4 | TRBV6-4 | many | - | CANPDLAKAKNIQYF | TGTGCCAACCCGGACTTAGCGAAAGCCAAAAACATTCAGTACTTC
TRBJ2-3 | TRBV25-1 | many | - | CASSEYRGVGTDTQYF | TGTGCCAGCAGTGAATACCGTGGGGTAGGGACAGATACGCAGTATTTT
TRBJ2-1 | TRBV19 | - | TRBD2 | CASSTPPGTTIVTQFF | TGTGCCAGTAGTACCCCACCCGGGACTACCATAGTTACGCAGTTCTTC
TRBJ2-2 | TRBV5-4 | many | - | CASSAGRNTGELFF | TGTGCCAGCAGCGCGGGACGGAACACCGGGGAGCTGTTTTTT
TRBJ1-2 | TRBV19 | many | - | CASTTTEGHVGYTF | TGTGCCAGTACTACGACGGAGGGGCACGTGGGGTACACCTTC
TRBJ1-5 | TRBV20-1 | - | TRBD1 | CSASGTGGGQPQHF | TGCAGTGCTAGCGGGACAGGGGGCGGTCAGCCCCAGCATTTT
TRBJ2-3 | TRBV4-2 | - | - | CASSQVSLGRSDTDTQYF | TGTGCCAGCAGCCAAGTATCGTTGGGGAGAAGCGACACAGATACGCAGTATTTT
TRBJ2-1 | TRBV7-6 | many | - | CASSLSPRTHEQFF | TGTGCCAGCAGCTTAAGTCCCAGGACGCATGAGCAGTTCTTC
TRBJ1-1 | TRBV25-1 | - | TRBD1 | CASSEWGQSMNTEAFF | TGTGCCAGCAGTGAATGGGGACAGTCTATGAACACTGAAGCTTTCTTT
TRBJ2-1 | TRBV6-4 | many | - | CAISLGGRGNEQFF | TGTGCCATCTCCCTCGGAGGGCGCGGAAATGAGCAGTTCTTC
TRBJ2-1 | TRBV24-1 | - | TRBD2 | CATSDPGLAGDKQFF | TGTGCCACCAGTGACCCGGGACTAGCGGGGGATAAGCAGTTCTTC
TRBJ2-2 | TRBV15 | - | TRBD2 | CATASGGGGGCANPGELFF | TGTGCCACGGCGAGCGGTGGCGGGGGGGGCTGTGCGAACCCCGGGGAGCTGTTTTTT
TRBJ1-2 | TRBV14 | - | TRBD1 | CASSHPRDRVTNYGYTF | TGTGCCAGCAGCCACCCCCGGGACAGGGTAACTAACTATGGCTACACCTTC
TRBJ1-4 | TRBV4-1 | many | - | CASSQREEANEKLFF | TGCGCCAGCAGCCAACGGGAGGAAGCTAATGAAAAACTGTTTTTT
TRBJ2-2 | TRBV5-1 | - | TRBD1 | CASSGGVSGELFF | TGCGCCAGCTCAGGGGGCGTATCCGGGGAGCTGTTTTTT
TRBJ1-3 | TRBV10-3 | - | - | CAIGEYARQRINTIYF | TGTGCCATTGGTGAGTACGCCCGACAGAGGATAAACACCATATATTTT
TRBJ1-6 | TRBV28 | many | TRBD1 | CASNWGTGPNSPLHF | TGTGCCAGCAATTGGGGGACAGGTCCTAATTCACCCCTCCACTTT
TRBJ1-2 | TRBV5-6 | many | TRBD1 | CASISVGQGAYGYTF | TGTGCCAGCATCTCCGTGGGGCAGGGGGCCTATGGCTACACCTTC
TRBJ2-6 | TRBV25-1 | - | TRBD1 | CASSFRQGEIPYNVLTF | TGTGCCAGCAGTTTCCGACAGGGGGAAATACCATACAACGTCCTGACTTTC
TRBJ1-4 | TRBV12-3/TRBV12-4 | - | - | CASSPIGGTGGGNEKLFF | TGTGCCAGCAGTCCGATTGGGGGGACCGGGGGTGGTAATGAAAAACTGTTTTTT
TRBJ1-2 | TRBV5-1 | - | TRBD1 | CASSDPTGGGYTF | TGCGCCAGCAGCGACCCAACAGGGGGCGGCTACACCTTC
TRBJ2-5 | TRBV10-3 | many | - | CAISERSQETQYF | TGTGCCATCAGTGAGCGCAGCCAAGAGACCCAGTACTTC
TRBJ1-2 | TRBV20-1 | - | - | CSARDRGRGAGYTF | TGCAGTGCTAGAGATAGGGGGAGGGGGGCTGGCTACACCTTC
TRBJ1-2 | TRBV6-4 | once | - | CASSESRTVYGCTF | TGTGCCAGCAGTGAGTCACGGACGGTTTATGGCTGCACCTTC
TRBJ2-2 | TRBV12-3/TRBV12-4 | - | - | CASSPWTNASTGELSF | TGTGCCAGCTCTCCTTGGACTAACGCGAGCACCGGGGAGCTGTCTTTT
TRBJ2-6 | TRBV5-4 | many | - | CASSLPAYRSSGANVLTF | TGTGCCAGCAGCTTGCCGGCGTACCGAAGCTCTGGGGCCAACGTCCTGACTTTC
TRBJ1-1 | TRBV20-1 | - | - | CSARSGETEAFF | TGCAGTGCTAGGTCAGGGGAGACTGAAGCTTTCTTT
TRBJ2-5 | TRBV20-1 | - | TRBD1 | CSVSGDTQGDRETQYF | TGCAGTGTGAGCGGCGATACGCAGGGGGACCGGGAGACCCAGTACTTC
TRBJ1-4 | TRBV12-5 | - | - | CASGPPTQPATNEKLFF | TGTGCTAGTGGCCCCCCAACACAGCCTGCAACTAATGAAAAACTGTTTTTT
TRBJ1-4 | TRBV10-3 | - | TRBD1 | CAISAQGRGEKLFF | TGTGCCATCAGTGCACAGGGGAGAGGCGAAAAACTGTTTTTT
TRBJ2-5 | TRBV11-1 | - | TRBD2 | CASSSATSGGQETQYF | TGTGCCAGCAGCTCGGCGACTAGCGGGGGGCAAGAGACCCAGTACTTC
TRBJ2-7 | TRBV10-1 | many | - | CASSPDLAPYEPYF | TGCGCCAGCAGCCCGGACCTCGCCCCCTACGAGCCGTACTTC
TRBJ1-2 | TRBV6-5 | many | - | CASSYGRDGYTF | TGTGCCAGCAGTTACGGGAGAGATGGCTACACCTTC
TRBJ2-7 | TRBV6-6 | many | TRBD1 | CASSHGTGGSYEQYF | TGTGCCAGCAGTCACGGGACAGGGGGAAGTTACGAGCAGTACTTC
TRBJ2-7 | TRBV6-6 | many | TRBD2 | CASSYEVAGGPQGYEQYF | TGTGCCAGCAGTTACGAGGTAGCGGGGGGGCCTCAAGGGTACGAGCAGTACTTC
TRBJ1-4 | TRBV19 | many | TRBD1 | CASGGGTGIGKLFF | TGTGCCAGTGGAGGGGGCACGGGGATTGGAAAACTGTTTTTT
TRBJ2-5 | TRBV7-3 | - | - | CASSLTAETQYF | TGTGCCAGCAGCTTAACGGCGGAGACCCAGTACTTC
TRBJ1-2 | TRBV20-1 | many | - | CSARDGLYYGYTF | TGCAGTGCTAGAGATGGGCTCTACTATGGCTACACCTTC
TRBJ1-2 | TRBV20-1 | - | TRBD1 | CSEDQGARGYTF | TGCAGTGAAGACCAGGGGGCTAGAGGCTACACCTTC
TRBJ2-3 | TRBV10-3 | - | - | CAIASGSPSTDTQYF | TGTGCCATCGCTTCTGGAAGTCCGAGCACAGATACGCAGTATTTT
TRBJ2-2 | TRBV7-6 | - | TRBD2 | CASSFPLLAGWNTGELFF | TGTGCCAGCAGTTTCCCCCTACTAGCGGGATGGAACACCGGGGAGCTGTTTTTT
TRBJ2-6 | TRBV6-1 | - | TRBD1 | CASTEGYKGQSFSGANVLTF | TGTGCCAGCACTGAGGGTTACAAGGGACAGTCCTTCTCTGGGGCCAACGTCCTGACTTTC
TRBJ2-2 | TRBV20-1 | many | TRBD2 | CSARDLGRGGSGELFF | TGCAGTGCTAGAGATCTCGGGAGGGGGGGCAGCGGGGAGCTGTTTTTT
TRBJ2-5 | TRBV20-1 | many | TRBD2 | CSATGLAGGPQETQYF | TGCAGTGCGACCGGACTAGCGGGGGGGCCTCAAGAGACCCAGTACTTC
TRBJ1-1 | TRBV18 | - | - | CASSGQKDTEAFF | TGTGCCAGCTCAGGACAGAAGGACACTGAAGCTTTCTTT